This T cell receptor beta chain was captured by sequencing in a study of blood T cell repertoires in COVID-19. About the study: Sources were T cells, B-cell-depleted T cells, or PBMCs; the material itself was cDNA or gDNA.

Under the authors' procedure: Amplifying reference gene primers gave estimates of nucleated cell counts. Some clones are missing from TCRdb's copy, which holds only in-frame ones; the method was immunoSEQ multiplex PCR. That table gives V, J and clone size, and the DNA gave D and trimming. There are over 85,000 clones in the sample; roughly 87% occur only once, and 15% lies in the top ten. The CDR3 runs to 16 residues. Germline lookup yields CDR1 KGHSH and CDR2 LQKENI. This clone came up a few times. The junction shows a germline mismatch at one end, possibly a read error. The TCR was taken from a male donor with acute or convalescent COVID-19. The sample was peripheral blood. The chain is built from TRBV18 and TRBJ1-2; 7 nucleotides line up with TRBD1. The CDR3 DNA reads as TGTGCCAGCTCACCAGGGGTTGACAGGGTGGGCTATGACTACACCTTC. It specifies CASSPGVDRVGYDYTF.